This TCR beta chain was obtained from a study of siplizumab effects on memory and regulatory T cells. Findings and limits, study-wide: No more than a minor fraction of alloreactive clones could be traced back to unstimulated subsets. Mappable alloreactive CD4+ clones were on average approximately 70% Treg-derived with siplizumab, roughly 28% in controls. Both greater diversity than memory cells and a major contribution to the alloresponse seemed to characterize naive T cells. Proliferating siplizumab-cultured Tregs lacked confirmed suppressive function.

Only in-frame clones appear in the TCRdb table, and some are missing; sequencing was by immunoSEQ multiplex PCR. In the table there are more than 85,000 clones, roughly nine tenths of which are singletons. The CDR3 is 12 amino acids. V gave up 2 bases and J gave up 4 bases, with 6 bases separating them. The V gene's germline CDR1 is SGHVS and CDR2 FQNEAQ. Of note for this clone: What it binds is not known.

V gene TRBV7-8 combines with J gene TRBJ2-7, with D unresolved. The sequence was collected from a human donor in good health. The sample was Tregs sorted from blood. CDR3 protein: CASSLISYEQYF. DNA for the CDR3: TGTGCCAGCAGCTTAATTTCATACGAGCAGTACTTC.